Shown below are 6 T cell receptor beta chains from a single sample sequenced in a study of post-analysis software for immune sequencing data. Notes on the study in general: Five TRBV segments, TRBV5-6, TRBV5-1 and TRBV20-1 among them, were found more frequent in patients than controls.

The antigens these receptors bind are not known. Sequencing libraries made from TCR beta cDNA carried unique molecular identifiers. MiXCR was run by TCRdb on the PCR reads, yielding one entry per CDR3 protein. The table shows hundreds of thousands of distinct CDR3 sequences, with around 40% occurring only once. Material for sequencing was blood. The source of these receptors is a girl aged 10 to 17 with multiple sclerosis.

V and J are TRBV7-3 and TRBJ2-1; a weak D match, TRBD2 (6 bases). The germline V gene encodes CDR1 SGHTA and CDR2 FQGTGA. The CDR3 has 13 amino acids. Trimming took off 6 bases at V and 6 bases at J, with 12 bases between the two ends. CDR3 sequence: CASRDGGVNEQFF. In DNA, the CDR3 is TGTGCCAGCAGGGACGGGGGAGTCAATGAGCAGTTCTTC.

The sample holds many counts of this clonotype. This sequence joins TRBV9 and TRBJ2-7, with D unclear. The germline gives CDR1 SGDLS, CDR2 YYNGEE. The length of the CDR3 is 13 residues. V was trimmed by 0 bases and J by 6 bases, leaving 10 bases between them. The DNA for the CDR3 is TGTGCCAGCAGCGTAGACCCCTTCTTCGAGCAGTACTTC. Translated: CASSVDPFFEQYF. Full variable domain (missing parts from reference TRBV9 and TRBJ2-7): DSGVTQTPKHLITATGQRVTLRCSPRSGDLSVYWYQQSLDQGLQFLIQYYNGEERAKGNILERFSAQQFPDLHSELNLSSLELGDSALYFCASSVDPFFEQYFGPGTRLTVT.

This clonotype turned up a few times. The chain joins TRBV7-3 to TRBJ2-5, with a possible D match to TRBD1 (5 bases). Germline V gene sequence: CDR1 SGHTA, CDR2 FQGTGA. CDR3 length: 13 residues. With 5 bases removed from V and 5 bases from J, the gap between germline ends came to 12 bases. This CDR3 reads CASSEQAEETQYF. CDR3 bases: TGTGCCAGCAGCGAACAGGCTGAGGAGACCCAGTACTTC.

This clonotype was detected only a few times. The V gene is TRBV10-3, the J gene TRBJ2-7; the D gene is possibly TRBD1 (6 bases). The CDR3 is 11 residues long. The germline V and J ends were trimmed by 6 bases and 6 bases, with 9 bases remaining between them. Germline CDR1 ENHRY, CDR2 SYGVKD. CDR3 in DNA: TGTGCCATCAGACAGGGAAGCGAGCAGTACTTC. Its protein is CAIRQGSEQYF.

The J gene is TRBJ2-7, the V gene TRBV4-1, with D tentatively TRBD2 (6 bases). This CDR3 comprises 14 residues. Germline CDR1 reads MGHRA; CDR2 reads YSYEKL. The ends were cut back, 5 bases at V and 1 base at J, with 12 bases in the middle. The CDR3 coding sequence is TGCGCCAGCAGCACCCTAGCGAGATCCTACGAGCAGTACTTC. Residues: CASSTLARSYEQYF.

The chain combines TRBV10-3 with TRBJ2-3, with 9 bases matching TRBD2. The germline V gene has CDR1 ENHRY and CDR2 SYGVKD. CDR3 size: 17 residues. V dropped 1 base and J dropped 3; count of bases not matched to a gene: 8. The CDR3 sequence is CAISEFLSGSGTDTQYF. For the CDR3, the DNA is TGTGCCATCAGTGAGTTTCTTAGCGGGAGCGGTACAGATACGCAGTATTTT.